Listed here is a single TCR beta chain. Its antigen is unidentified. The source of the sample is a study of cytomegalovirus exposure and HLA in healthy donors. Study results and limitations: Among the sequence variants, a highly shared cluster was likely an artifact of sequencing.

The germline V gene encodes CDR1 ENHRY and CDR2 SYGVKD. The CDR3 extends over 13 amino acids. V was trimmed by 7 bases and J by 5 bases, leaving 15 bases between them. A multiplex PCR was run with 60 Vbeta primers and 13 Jbeta primers. Libraries were prepared by immunoSEQ multiplex PCR; TCRdb keeps only in-frame clonotypes and omits some of them. The sample has under 150,000 clones; 60% to 85% are singletons. The chain is built from TRBV10-3 and TRBJ2-7, with D unclear. Sequencing used PBMCs. This sequence was found in a woman aged 40 to 50 in good health and CMV-seronegative. CDR3 bases: TGTGCCATCAACAGCCAGAGTCAAAACGAGCAGTACTTC. Its translation: CAINSQSQNEQYF.